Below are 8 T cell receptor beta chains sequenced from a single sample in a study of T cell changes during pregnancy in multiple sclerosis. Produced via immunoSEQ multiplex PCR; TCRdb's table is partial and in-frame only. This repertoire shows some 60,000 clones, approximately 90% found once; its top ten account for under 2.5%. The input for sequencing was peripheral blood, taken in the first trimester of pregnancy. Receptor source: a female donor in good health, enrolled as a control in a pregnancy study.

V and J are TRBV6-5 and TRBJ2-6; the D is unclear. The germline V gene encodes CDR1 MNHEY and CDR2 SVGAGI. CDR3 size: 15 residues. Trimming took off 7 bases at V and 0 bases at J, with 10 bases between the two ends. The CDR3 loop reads CASNVDNSGANVLTF. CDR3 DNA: TGTGCCAGCAACGTAGACAACTCTGGGGCCAACGTCCTGACTTTC.

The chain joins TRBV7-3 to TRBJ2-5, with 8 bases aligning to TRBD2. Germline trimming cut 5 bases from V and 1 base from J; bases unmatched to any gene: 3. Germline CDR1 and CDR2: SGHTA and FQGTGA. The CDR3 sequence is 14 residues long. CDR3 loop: CASSPGLVQETQYF. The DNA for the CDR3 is TGTGCCAGCAGCCCGGGACTAGTCCAAGAGACCCAGTACTTC.

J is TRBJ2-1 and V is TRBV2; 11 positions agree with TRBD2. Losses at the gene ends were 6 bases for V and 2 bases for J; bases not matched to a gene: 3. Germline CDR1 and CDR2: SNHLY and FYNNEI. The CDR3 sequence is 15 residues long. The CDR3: CASRGTSGAYNEQFF. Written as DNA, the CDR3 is TGTGCCAGCAGGGGGACTAGCGGAGCCTACAATGAGCAGTTCTTC.

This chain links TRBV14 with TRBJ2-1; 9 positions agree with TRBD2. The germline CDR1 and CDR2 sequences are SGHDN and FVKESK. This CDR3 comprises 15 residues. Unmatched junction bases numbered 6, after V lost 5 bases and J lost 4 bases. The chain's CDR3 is CASSLGLAGYNEQFF. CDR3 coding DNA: TGTGCCAGCAGCTTGGGACTAGCTGGTTACAATGAGCAGTTCTTC. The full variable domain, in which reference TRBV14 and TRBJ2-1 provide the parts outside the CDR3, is EAGVTQFPSHSVIEKGQTVTLRCDPISGHDNLYWYRRVMGKEIKFLLHFVKESKQDESGMPNNRFLAERTGGTYSTLKVQPAELEDSGVYFCASSLGLAGYNEQFFGPGTRLTVL.

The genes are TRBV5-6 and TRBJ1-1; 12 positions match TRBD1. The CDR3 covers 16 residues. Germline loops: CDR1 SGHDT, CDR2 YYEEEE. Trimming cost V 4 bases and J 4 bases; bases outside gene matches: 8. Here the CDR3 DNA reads TGTGCCAGCAGCGACGGGACAGGGGGCTCTGTCACTGAAGCTTTCTTT. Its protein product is CASSDGTGGSVTEAFF.

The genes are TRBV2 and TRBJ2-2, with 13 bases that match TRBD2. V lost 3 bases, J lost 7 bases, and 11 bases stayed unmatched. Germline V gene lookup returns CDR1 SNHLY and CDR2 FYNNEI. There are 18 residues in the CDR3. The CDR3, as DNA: TGTGCCAGCAGTGAGGTCGGACTAGCGGGGGCAGGGGGCGGGGAGCTGTTTTTT. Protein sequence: CASSEVGLAGAGGGELFF.

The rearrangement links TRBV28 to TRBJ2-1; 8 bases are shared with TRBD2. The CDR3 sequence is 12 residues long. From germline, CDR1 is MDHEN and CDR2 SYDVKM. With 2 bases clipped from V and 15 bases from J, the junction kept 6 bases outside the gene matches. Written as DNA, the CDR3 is TGTGCCAGCAGTTTACTCGGGGGGGGACCGTTCTTC. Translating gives CASSLLGGGPFF.

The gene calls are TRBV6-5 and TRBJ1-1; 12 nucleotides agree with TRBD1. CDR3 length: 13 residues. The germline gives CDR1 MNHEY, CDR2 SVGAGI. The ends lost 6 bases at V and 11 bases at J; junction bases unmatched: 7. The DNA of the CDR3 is TGTGCCAGCAGGGACGGGACAGGGGGCATGGCTTTCTTT. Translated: CASRDGTGGMAFF.